Reported below is one T cell receptor (beta chain). The specificity of this receptor is unknown. Nothing much larger sits one base from this clone, and base qualities are not available. The V end gives up 6 bases and the J end 6 bases, leaving 6 bases in the junction not matched to a gene. Based on the germline V gene, the CDR1 and CDR2 sequences are SNHLY and FYNNEI. From its cysteine to its phenylalanine, the CDR3 spans 14 amino acids. Only the CDR3 DNA stays, 42 bases, in frame from base 1. The record originates from a study of cytomegalovirus exposure and HLA in healthy donors (TCRdb year 2017). For context, the study as a whole: In an earlier analysis of under 600 of the donors, 276 Gb of sequence data and 95 million to 130 million unique TCR beta sequences from some 170 million T cells were reported. Roughly 5 DR-DQ haplotypes were handled as single units for association and clustering, since linkage in the cohort was strong. To study patterns of TCR occurrence, a later analysis re-analyzed previously published TCR beta repertoires from around 670 donors and added high-resolution HLA genotyping. About 300 gigabases of sequencing data and roughly 90 million unique TCR sequences were included in an early release covering about 600 HLA-typed donors. To predict cytomegalovirus infection status, the study combined high-throughput TCR immunosequencing, statistical association of individual TCRs with disease status, and machine learning. The study was designed to test whether signatures of past pathogen exposure could be identified by cataloging public T cell receptors. Alongside the repertoire data, information on donor age, sex, ethnicity and CMV serostatus was compiled. The study profiled the T cell repertoires of about 720 subjects by immunosequencing and related them to cytomegalovirus serostatus. Class I and class II HLA loci were covered by the typing at four-digit resolution. Typing coverage varied by locus: about 629-630 donors for A, B, C, DRB1 and DQB1; more than 500 for DQA1; about 600 for DPA1; around 450 for DPB1. Of the roughly 390 genotyped donors, 70% to 90% were placed in the genetic ancestry cluster associated with self-reported Caucasian donors. A separate validation cohort of over a hundred different subjects was used in addition to the roughly 620-subject first cohort. All discovery cohort repertoires had been generated using a single sequencing platform. A later genetic analysis took genome-wide SNP genotypes for about 65% of the 666 donors and used that subset as a discovery cohort. Among around 400 genotyped donors of the cohort, an average of around 250,000 unique TCR beta nucleotide sequences was sequenced per donor, of which approximately 18% were non-productive. An earlier analysis of 587 of the donors used high-throughput TCR beta sequencing to judge whether each TCR beta V gene segment behaved as functional or pseudogenic. Rather than drawing on any new phenotypic data, the later analysis identified candidate immune exposures from TCR beta sequences and the way those sequences occurred across donors.

The cohort comprised approximately 700 healthy bone marrow donors. At the time of sampling, every cohort member was nominally healthy, though immune exposures that went unrecorded were likely present. The donor tested CMV seropositive, placing the donor among the 289 seropositive members of the cohort. A peripheral blood sample was collected from each donor, and TCR beta sequencing was performed on peripheral blood mononuclear cells. Genomic DNA was extracted from the blood cell samples with the Qiagen DNeasy Blood Extraction Kit. The paper's findings and limits, for the study overall: According to a later analysis, parvovirus B19, influenza, CMV and Epstein-Barr virus appeared linked to several top co-occurrence clusters. When HLA alleles, especially DR and DQ, strongly co-occurred, attributing TCR associations to individual alleles was difficult. In an earlier analysis of 450 to 750 of the donors, most TCR beta V segments appeared in productive rearrangements about 90% or about 30% of the time, broadly matching IMGT annotations. According to a later analysis, TCR association rates differed among HLA loci, with DRB1 alleles showing the most associated TCRs and HLA-C alleles showing the fewest. Because the 87-base-pair reads could not distinguish some IMGT-functional V segments, including TRBV6-2 and TRBV6-3, those segments were excluded. The cohort was sequenced for TCR beta chains only, and without alpha or paired-chain data the features that could be detected were limited. Sequencing depth was assumed to be roughly uniform across donors in the presence/absence analyses, though that assumption may not hold. V-gene and J-gene trimming of TCR beta chains was associated with a missense DCLRE1C variant in a later genetic analysis, and the association was replicated in an independent cohort. CMV serostatus was the only immune exposure information available for the cohort. HLA typing was unavailable for some donors at each locus, so association tests used only the typed subset. According to a later genetic analysis, donors in an Asian-associated ancestry cluster had fewer N-insertions in productive TCRs than the approximately 670-donor mean. In vitro tests confirmed that a few of the cytomegalovirus-associated TCR beta chains recognize cytomegalovirus antigens. Some 15 rarely observed V segments, including chromosome 9 orphons, were excluded from the earlier analysis of several hundred of the donors because counts were too low. The authors suggested that the approach could potentially be extended to other disease states and immunological phenotypes. A group of highly shared sequence variants was considered likely to be a technical artifact of the sequencing pipeline. According to a later analysis, most CMV-associated TCR beta chains appeared to be HLA-restricted, and the HLA associations seemed to be driven largely by CMV exposure. Correlated functional status among segregating V segments might reflect linkage disequilibrium, but an unknown experimental factor could not be ruled out. Cytomegalovirus status was reported to be diagnosed by the classifier with high specificity and sensitivity in both the original and validation cohorts. In a later analysis, HLA-associated TCR beta chains were found to be more clonally expanded and to have lower generation probabilities than equally common non-associated chains. A further reported finding was that TCR beta sequences accurately predicted the HLA-A and HLA-B alleles for most subjects in the first cohort. Most TCR sequences were observed very rarely across donors, whereas some public TCRs were present in many individuals. In the study, around 150 TCR beta chains were listed as associated with cytomegalovirus. At a false discovery rate of 0.05, a later analysis linked about 16,000 TCR beta sequences to specific HLA alleles.

Library generation was performed with the immunoSEQ multiplex PCR assay. A mixture of 60 forward primers for TCR Vbeta segments and 13 reverse primers for TCR Jbeta segments was used in the multiplex PCR. Amplification of the CDR3 region of rearranged TCR beta genes was performed with a multiplex PCR assay on genomic DNA. The amplified TCR beta libraries were sequenced on the Illumina HiSeq System as 87-base-pair reads. On the authors' methods: Across the 600 to 700 repertoires, a later analysis counted 60 million to 90 million unique TCR beta chains, some 11 million of which were shared by at least two donors. To remove PCR and sequencing errors, raw reads were error-corrected and collapsed into unique sequences using a nearest-neighbor algorithm that merged closely related sequences. Alignment of CDR3 sequences to IMGT reference sequences was used to assign V, D and J gene segments. For a sequence to be retained, a match of at least six nucleotides to both a V gene segment and a J gene segment was required. A rearrangement counted as productive if the CDR3 had no stop codons and remained in frame with V and J, and every other rearrangement counted as non-productive. CDR3 was defined by IMGT convention, running from the second conserved V-encoded cysteine to the conserved J-encoded phenylalanine. In an earlier analysis of more than 550 of the donors, sequences lacking an unambiguous match to a single V gene segment were excluded. An earlier analysis of a few hundred of the donors called V segments functional above 56.7% productive rearrangements and segregating when the between-donor standard deviation exceeded 5%. A statistical classification framework was built for diagnosing cytomegalovirus status from the catalog of TCR beta chain sequences. In a later analysis, V and J genes were assigned by comparing TCR nucleotide sequences against IMGT/GENE-DB human TR gene sequences. In a later analysis, CDR3 sequences and most-parsimonious VDJ recombination scenarios were assigned using the TCRdist pipeline. In a later analysis, every TCR beta chain was defined by the combination of its CDR3 amino acid sequence and its V-gene family, and reads without a unique V-gene family were dropped. A later analysis removed several hundred highly shared, low-generation-probability nucleotide sequences to deal with suspected cross-contamination and a sequencing artifact. In a later analysis, a clonal expansion index for each public chain was calculated from normalized within-repertoire ranks of inferred template counts. In a later analysis, generation probabilities were computed with a VDJ recombination model fitted to out-of-frame rearrangements, and the resulting probabilities were checked against IGoR. A later analysis scored TCR-TCR, TCR-HLA and TCR-CMV co-occurrence with hypergeometric tests, applying a repertoire-size bias correction to TCR pairs. In a later analysis, false discovery rates were estimated by permuting HLA or CMV assignments 20 times. In a later analysis, co-occurring TCRs were grouped with DBSCAN, and TCRdist sequence similarity was added when clustering was performed within HLA-allele-positive subsets. Repertoires with fewer than 30,000 or more than 120,000 public chains, plus five repertoires with anomalous nucleotide sharing, were excluded from co-occurrence clustering. TCRdb provides this immuneACCESS table in a form limited to in-frame rearrangements. Some clones are lacking; in checked studies, under half of them reflect an unresolved V gene, and why the rest are absent is not known. That table gives V, J and clone size, and the DNA gave D and trimming. The sample table holds 35,000 to 50,000 clones, of which approximately 57% were seen once. The top ten clonotypes cover approximately 12% of the sample.

In this chain, TRBV2 is recombined with TRBJ2-1; 9 central bases correspond to TRBD1. Sample: PBMCs. The receptor's source is a man in his sixties in good health and CMV-seropositive. The DNA is as follows: TGTGCCAGCAGAGAGGGACAGGGAGGCAATGAGCAGTTCTTC. The translation is CASREGQGGNEQFF.